The 18 T cell receptor beta chains in this list originate from one sample, sequenced in a study of OX40 agonist ivuxolimab in advanced cancers. Using immunoSEQ multiplex PCR, the repertoire was profiled, and TCRdb retains in-frame clones only, with some absent. The sample yields tens of thousands of clones, 93% seen once. This specimen consisted of CD4+ or CD8+ T cells sorted from blood, obtained in a trial of the OX40 agonist ivuxolimab. Receptors originate from an adult with an advanced solid tumor such as melanoma, head and neck, liver or kidney cancer.

This clone appeared a single time. This rearrangement joins TRBV28 to TRBJ2-7; 9 bases line up with TRBD2. V shed 3 bases and J 3 bases; nucleotides not matched to a gene: 6. Germline CDR1 reads MDHEN; CDR2 reads SYDVKM. This CDR3 has 15 residues. The CDR3 region is CASSFDASGIYEQYF. In nucleotides, the CDR3 is TGTGCCAGCAGTTTCGACGCTAGCGGGATCTACGAGCAGTACTTC.

The chain couples TRBV6-6 to TRBJ2-7; the match to TRBD1 covers 9 bases. This CDR3 has 15 amino acids. The germline gives CDR1 MNHNY, CDR2 SVGAGI (reference sequence). The J segment lost 5 bases and the V segment lost 6 bases, leaving 11 bases of the junction unmatched. The CDR3 coding sequence is TGTGCCAGCAGCCTCGTCAGGGACAGGGAACACGAGCAGTACTTC. Translating gives CASSLVRDREHEQYF.

This clone was seen only once. The gene calls are TRBV5-4 and TRBJ1-4; D might be TRBD1 (5 bases). Trimming took off 2 bases at V and 0 bases at J, with 11 bases between the two ends. Germline V gene lookup returns CDR1 SGHNT and CDR2 YYREEE (reference sequence). There are 16 residues in the CDR3. Here the CDR3 DNA reads TGTGCCAGCAGCTTCGGGAGGGGTGCAACTAATGAAAAACTGTTTTTT. This codes for CASSFGRGATNEKLFF.

The gene calls are TRBV5-1 and TRBJ1-1; D possibly corresponds to TRBD1 (6 bases). The CDR3 runs to 16 residues. Trimming took off 2 bases at V and 0 bases at J, with 14 bases between the two ends. CDR1 is SGHRS, CDR2 YFSETQ, per germline. The CDR3 nucleotides read TGCGCCAGCAGCTTAAGACAGGAGAGCATGAACACTGAAGCTTTCTTT. Its translation is CASSLRQESMNTEAFF.

This clone was observed a single time. The chain employs TRBV9 and TRBJ2-1, with D unclear. Per the germline V gene, CDR1 is SGDLS and CDR2 is YYNGEE. The ends were cut back, 2 bases at V and 0 bases at J, with 12 bases in the middle. This CDR3 spans 16 amino acids. CDR3 sequence (DNA): TGTGCCAGCAGCGTGCAGGCGGCCCTCTCCTACAATGAGCAGTTCTTC. Its translation: CASSVQAALSYNEQFF. The whole variable domain, filled in from reference TRBV9 and TRBJ2-1, reads DSGVTQTPKHLITATGQRVTLRCSPRSGDLSVYWYQQSLDQGLQFLIQYYNGEERAKGNILERFSAQQFPDLHSELNLSSLELGDSALYFCASSVQAALSYNEQFFGPGTRLTVL.

V gene TRBV27 combines with J gene TRBJ1-2; D possibly corresponds to TRBD1 (5 bases). V lost 4 bases and J lost 3, with 12 bases in between. The germline CDR1 and CDR2 sequences are MNHEY and SMNVEV (reference sequence). The CDR3 has 14 amino acids. DNA for the CDR3: TGTGCCAGCAGTTCGGCGACAGCAGACTATGGCTACACCTTC. Protein: CASSSATADYGYTF.

The rearrangement joins TRBV4-3 to TRBJ2-7; TRBD1 might be the D (5 bases). CDR3 length: 17 amino acids. Germline V gives CDR1 LGHNA, CDR2 YSLEER. The V gene lost 1 base and the J gene lost 4 bases, with 20 bases spanning the gap. The CDR3 nucleotides are TGCGCCAGCAGCCAAGCCCAAGGACACTGGATGAAATACGAGCAGTACTTC. Amino acids: CASSQAQGHWMKYEQYF.

The chain carries TRBV4-3 and TRBJ2-7; the D gene is possibly TRBD1 (5 bases). This CDR3 is 12 amino acids long. Germline CDR1 is LGHNA and CDR2 is YSLEER. The V and J ends lost 1 base and 4 bases respectively, with 5 bases between them. The CDR3 DNA is TGCGCCAGCAGCCAAGGACAGTACGAGCAGTACTTC. Translated: CASSQGQYEQYF.

V is TRBV7-8 and J is TRBJ1-1; 8 nucleotides align to TRBD1. CDR3 length: 16 amino acids. V trimming: 3 bases; J trimming: 3 bases; junction bases outside the gene matches: 9. The V gene's germline CDR1 is SGHVS and CDR2 FQNEAQ. The CDR3 reads CASSFPPTGVDTEAFF. The CDR3 nucleotides read TGTGCCAGCAGCTTCCCCCCGACAGGGGTTGACACTGAAGCTTTCTTT.

This chain uses TRBV14 with TRBJ2-2, with TRBD2 identical over 13 bases. The junction had 4 bases not matched to a gene; V was cut back by 5 bases and J by 4 bases. Germline V gene data show CDR1 as SGHDN and CDR2 as FVKESK. The CDR3 covers 16 residues. The CDR3 DNA reads as TGTGCCAGCAGCTCTACTAGCGGGGGGGGCACCGGGGAGCTGTTTTTT. As protein: CASSSTSGGGTGELFF.

The chain joins TRBV7-7 to TRBJ2-7, with D perhaps matching TRBD2 (7 bases). The CDR3 extends over 16 amino acids. Per the germline V gene, CDR1 is SSHAT and CDR2 is FNYEAQ (reference sequence). With 2 bases removed from V and 5 bases from J, the gap between germline ends came to 19 bases. The CDR3 DNA reads TGTGCCAGCAGCTTAAGTCCCGGCGGGGGCGGGGACGAGCAGTACTTC. Protein sequence: CASSLSPGGGGDEQYF.

The rearrangement uses TRBV11-2 and TRBJ2-1; no reliable D call. Germline CDR1 reads SGHAT; CDR2 reads FQNNGV. This CDR3 contains 14 residues. The V end was cut by 3 bases, the J end by 3 bases, with 9 bases between. This chain's CDR3 is CASSLGVRYNEQFF. The CDR3 bases are TGTGCCAGCAGCTTGGGTGTTCGCTACAATGAGCAGTTCTTC. Using reference TRBV11-2 and TRBJ2-1 for the parts outside the CDR3, the full variable domain is EAGVAQSPRYKIIEKRQSVAFWCNPISGHATLYWYQQILGQGPKLLIQFQNNGVVDDSQLPKDRFSAERLKGVDSTLKIQPAKLEDSAVYLCASSLGVRYNEQFFGPGTRLTVL.

The rearrangement joins TRBV7-3 to TRBJ2-1; maybe TRBD2 (6 bases). The V gene lost 6 bases and the J gene lost 4 bases, with 16 bases spanning the gap. The CDR3 runs to 15 residues. CDR1 and CDR2 (germline): SGHTA, FQGTGA. The CDR3 protein is CASRIAEGAYNEQFF. CDR3 DNA: TGTGCCAGCAGAATAGCGGAGGGAGCATACAATGAGCAGTTCTTC.

Worth noting for this clone: The junction differs from germline at one of its ends, possibly a read error. In nucleotides, the CDR3 is TGTGCTAGCAGCTTAGCGGGGGGTTCTAGTGATGAGCAGTTCTTC. Amino acid sequence: CASSLAGGSSDEQFF. This chain uses TRBV7-7 with TRBJ2-1; 10 bases line up with TRBD2. The germline gives CDR1 SSHAT, CDR2 FNYEAQ (reference sequence). The CDR3 is 15 amino acids. The whole variable domain, remainder taken from reference TRBV7-7 and TRBJ2-1, is GAGVSQSPRYKVTKRGQDVTLRCDPISSHATLYWYQQALGQGPEFLTYFNYEAQPDKSGLPSDRFSAERPEGSISTLTIQRTEQRDSAMYRCASSLAGGSSDEQFFGPGTRLTVL.

The genes are TRBV7-9 and TRBJ2-2; no reliable D call. Trimming cost V 3 bases and J 6 bases, with 8 bases left between them. This CDR3 is built from 13 residues. From germline, CDR1 is SEHNR and CDR2 FQNEAQ (reference sequence). CDR3 in amino acids: CASSFLPPGELFF. The CDR3 nucleotides read TGTGCCAGCAGCTTTCTCCCCCCCGGGGAGCTGTTTTTT.

This chain links TRBV19 with TRBJ1-1; 8 bases align to TRBD1. V dropped 0 bases and J dropped 4; count of bases not matched to a gene: 7. Looked up from germline, CDR1 is LNHDA and CDR2 is SQIVND (reference sequence). The CDR3 spans 16 residues. DNA for the CDR3: TGTGCCAGTAGTATAGATTACGGGCAGGGGGCCACTGAAGCTTTCTTT. It encodes CASSIDYGQGATEAFF.

The chain couples TRBV2 to TRBJ1-2; a weak D match, TRBD1 (6 bases). Deletions cut 6 bases from V and 3 bases from J, with 14 bases between. The CDR3 contains 14 residues. Germline V CDR1 and CDR2: SNHLY, FYNNEI. The CDR3 DNA is TGTGCCAGCAGCCCAGGCGGGGGCCACTATGGCTACACCTTC. This sequence encodes CASSPGGGHYGYTF.

This clone appeared once. The V and J genes are TRBV4-1 and TRBJ1-4; possible D gene TRBD1, 6 bases. V lost 5 bases and J 1 base, leaving 20 bases between the germline ends. Looked up from germline, CDR1 is MGHRA and CDR2 is YSYEKL. The CDR3 is 18 residues long. The CDR3 region is CASSAQGVGFVTNEKLFF. The CDR3 DNA follows: TGCGCCAGCAGCGCACAGGGAGTAGGATTCGTAACTAATGAAAAACTGTTTTTT.